This T cell receptor (beta chain) was identified in a study of metastatic and nonmetastatic thyroid tumors. Treatment of any kind had been given to no patient before thyroid surgery. Using MiXCR, TCRdb reanalyzed the PCR reads. This table has 9,000 to 15,000 clones, 25% to 40% appearing once. V gave up 6 bases and J gave up 4 bases, with 15 bases separating them. CDR3 length: 14 residues. Germline CDR1 reads KGHSH; CDR2 reads LQKENI. What was sequenced was tumor tissue. This receptor was taken from a female donor with papillary thyroid cancer or a benign thyroid nodule (not recorded which). Some clones in this sample may be carry-over from other donors' samples. This chain links TRBV18 with TRBJ1-1; tentative D call: TRBD1 (6 bases). CDR3 sequence: CASSSVTGGTEAFF. Here the CDR3 DNA reads TGTGCCAGCTCGTCCGTGACAGGTGGCACTGAAGCTTTCTTT.